Listed below are T cell receptor beta chains from one sample, sequenced in a study of graft-versus-host responses after intestinal transplantation. Repertoires were generated with immunoSEQ multiplex PCR, while TCRdb's copy carries only in-frame clones and drops some. The table shows 60,000 to 70,000 clones, with 75% to 90% occurring only once. This sample comprised ileum tissue, obtained more than 350 days after transplant. The receptors were gathered from a human patient who received an intestinal transplant, so some T cells may come from the graft donor. Both conserved end residues are part of each CDR3. The order of the fields is V gene, clone size, D gene, J gene, CDR3 DNA, CDR3 protein. The D gene is left open where the match is weak. The size field is filled for only some rows; it gives once, few, many or a size class.

TRBV6-5	NA	NA	TRBJ2-5	TGTGCCAGCAGTTACTCGGGGCCGTTCCAAGAGACCCAGTACTTC	CASSYSGPFQETQYF
TRBV2	NA	NA	TRBJ1-5	TGTGCCAGCAGAGTACAGAGCCCTAGCAATCAGCCCCAGCATTTT	CASRVQSPSNQPQHF
TRBV4-2	NA	TRBD2	TRBJ2-2	TGTGCCAGCAGCCAAGCGCCAGCGGGAGGGCCCGGGGAGCTGTTTTTT	CASSQAPAGGPGELFF
TRBV4-1	NA	TRBD2	TRBJ2-2	TGCGCCAGCAGCCCTAGCGGGAGGGCCGGGGAGCTGTTTTTT	CASSPSGRAGELFF
TRBV6-1	NA	TRBD2	TRBJ2-7	TGTGCCAGCAGTGAAAAGCTGGGAGCGGGGGTTCAATACGAGCAGTACTTC	CASSEKLGAGVQYEQYF
TRBV2	few	NA	TRBJ1-1	TGTGCCAGCAGTGATGGGGTCACTGAAGCTTTCTTT	CASSDGVTEAFF
TRBV6-5	NA	TRBD2	TRBJ2-3	TGTGCCAGCAGTTTGGGCGGGGGGGCAGGTACGCAGTATTTT	CASSLGGGAGTQYF
TRBV6-1	few	NA	TRBJ1-5	TGTGCCAGCAGTGAAGTGGGGAACAATCAGCCCCAGCATTTT	CASSEVGNNQPQHF
TRBV2	NA	TRBD2	TRBJ2-3	TGTGCCAGCAGGATACTAGCGGGAGAGCCCGATACGCAGTATTTT	CASRILAGEPDTQYF
TRBV29-1	NA	NA	TRBJ2-2	TGCAGCGCCCTAGTCAGGGAACAGGGCGGGGAGCTGTTTTTT	CSALVREQGGELFF
TRBV25-1	once	NA	TRBJ2-1	TGTGCCAGCAGTGAATTTACAGGCGAGCAGTTCTTC	CASSEFTGEQFF
TRBV14	once	TRBD1	TRBJ1-1	TGTGCCAGCAGCCCGGACAGGGCGCTTATGAACACTGAAGCTTTCTTT	CASSPDRALMNTEAFF
TRBV4-2	once	NA	TRBJ1-1	TGTGCCAGCAGCCTGTCCGGGGCCGGGCGCACTGAAGCTTTCTTT	CASSLSGAGRTEAFF
TRBV6-5	NA	NA	TRBJ1-2	TGTGCCAGCAGTTACTCGCTCTTGGATGGCTACACCTTC	CASSYSLLDGYTF
TRBV7-9	NA	NA	TRBJ1-4	TGTGCCAGCAGCTTACTCTTGGCAGGGACGAATGAAAAACTGTTTTTT	CASSLLLAGTNEKLFF
TRBV7-2	NA	NA	TRBJ2-1	TGTGCCAGCAGCTCCGTTTGGGGCAATGAGCAGTTCTTC	CASSSVWGNEQFF
TRBV6-1	NA	NA	TRBJ1-3	TGTGCCAGCAGTGAAAGAGAACTCTCTGGAAACACCATATATTTT	CASSERELSGNTIYF
TRBV15	NA	TRBD2	TRBJ2-1	TGTGCCACCAGCAGAGGTCGGCTAGCGGGAGAGGTTGAGCAGTTCTTC	CATSRGRLAGEVEQFF
TRBV5-1	NA	TRBD2	TRBJ2-3	TGCGCCAGTCGGCGGGGGGGCACAGATACGCAGTATTTT	CASRRGGTDTQYF
TRBV2	NA	NA	TRBJ2-3	TGTGCCAGCAAAAGGGGGTTCTCTAGCACAGATACGCAGTATTTT	CASKRGFSSTDTQYF
TRBV28	NA	NA	TRBJ2-7	TGTGCCAGCAGTTTATCCGGGCAGGGATACGAGCAGTACTTC	CASSLSGQGYEQYF
TRBV7-3	NA	TRBD2	TRBJ2-3	TGTGCCAGCAGCTCGACGGGGCCGGGACTAGCACCAGATACGCAGTATTTT	CASSSTGPGLAPDTQYF
TRBV5-1	NA	NA	TRBJ2-5	TGCGCCAGCAGCTCCGGACTGGAGGAGACCCAGTACTTC	CASSSGLEETQYF
TRBV2	NA	TRBD1	TRBJ2-5	TGTGCCAGCATCGCAGACAGGGCTCAAGAGACCCAGTACTTC	CASIADRAQETQYF
TRBV7-3	NA	TRBD2	TRBJ2-1	TGTGCCAGCAGCTTACTGGGACTAGCGTACAATGAGCAGTTCTTC	CASSLLGLAYNEQFF
TRBV9	NA	TRBD2	TRBJ2-1	TGTGCCAGCAGCGTAGAACTAGCGGGATACGGTGAGCAGTTCTTC	CASSVELAGYGEQFF
TRBV4-1	NA	TRBD1	TRBJ2-5	TGCGCCAGCAGCCAAGGAGGGACAGGACAAGAGACCCAGTACTTC	CASSQGGTGQETQYF
TRBV13	NA	NA	TRBJ1-1	TGTGCCAGCAGCTTACGGAGGGGGTTAAACACTGAAGCTTTCTTT	CASSLRRGLNTEAFF
TRBV9	NA	NA	TRBJ2-1	TGTGCCAGCGTCCTAGCTCTAGAGGGTGAGCAGTTCTTC	CASVLALEGEQFF
TRBV5-6	NA	NA	TRBJ1-6	TGTGCCAGCAGCTTGGACAGGGATTCACCCCTCCACTTT	CASSLDRDSPLHF
TRBV7-3	NA	TRBD2	TRBJ2-1	TGTGCCAGCAGCCGGACTAGCGGGGGGTACAATGAGCAGTTCTTC	CASSRTSGGYNEQFF
TRBV7-3	NA	TRBD2	TRBJ2-1	TGTGCCAGCAGCTTGGGGCTAGCGGCTTACAATGAGCAGTTCTTC	CASSLGLAAYNEQFF
TRBV29-1	once	TRBD1	TRBJ1-1	TGCAGCGTTGGCGGGGGACAGACTGAAGCTTTCTTT	CSVGGGQTEAFF
TRBV10-3	NA	TRBD2	TRBJ2-3	TGTGCCACCCTACTAGCGGGAGACACAGATACGCAGTATTTT	CATLLAGDTDTQYF
TRBV13	NA	NA	TRBJ2-7	TGTGCCAGCAGCTTAGGGAGAGACAGCTACGAGCAGTACTTC	CASSLGRDSYEQYF
TRBV2	NA	TRBD1	TRBJ1-2	TGTGCCAGCAACGCCCAGGGGGCGGGGGGCTACACCTTC	CASNAQGAGGYTF
TRBV6-6	once	NA	TRBJ2-2	TGTGCCAGCAGAACAACGACCGGGGAGCTGTTTTTT	CASRTTTGELFF
TRBV27	NA	TRBD2	TRBJ2-1	TGTGCCAGCAGTTTAATGGGCGGGAGAACGAACAATGAGCAGTTCTTC	CASSLMGGRTNNEQFF
TRBV18	NA	NA	TRBJ1-3	TGTGCCAGCTCACAGGGGTTTGGAAACACCATATATTTT	CASSQGFGNTIYF
TRBV29-1	few	TRBD2	TRBJ2-4	TGCAGCGGCGGGGCTGCGGGAGACATTCAGTACTTC	CSGGAAGDIQYF
TRBV28	NA	NA	TRBJ1-3	TGTGCCAGCAGTCCAAGGACGGTTAGTCCTGGAAACACCATATATTTT	CASSPRTVSPGNTIYF
TRBV13	NA	NA	TRBJ1-1	TGTGCCAGCAGCTTCGGACGGAACACTGAAGCTTTCTTT	CASSFGRNTEAFF
TRBV12-2	NA	NA	TRBJ2-4	TGTGCAAGTCGCTTTGGACACGTCCCGAACATTCAGTACTTC	CASRFGHVPNIQYF
TRBV18	once	NA	TRBJ2-7	TGTGCCAGCTCACCCCGAATTTGGGACGAGCAGTACTTC	CASSPRIWDEQYF
TRBV2	NA	NA	TRBJ2-3	TGTGCCAGCAAAAGGGGAAGCACAGATACGCAGTATTTT	CASKRGSTDTQYF
TRBV29-1	NA	NA	TRBJ1-3	TGCAGCGTTGAACAGGTCTCTGGAAACACCATATATTTT	CSVEQVSGNTIYF
TRBV4-1	NA	TRBD2	TRBJ2-7	TGCGCCAGCAGCCGGGGACTAGCGGGAGGCCACGAGCAGTACTTC	CASSRGLAGGHEQYF
TRBV7-9	NA	NA	TRBJ2-5	TGTGCCAGCAGCCTCGGACAGCTTCAAGAGACCCAGTACTTC	CASSLGQLQETQYF
TRBV11-2	once	NA	TRBJ2-5	TGTGCCAGCAGCAAGGGGGAGACCCAGTACTTC	CASSKGETQYF
TRBV7-9	NA	NA	TRBJ1-2	TGTGCCAGCAGCTTATCAAGCGTGTCCCACTATGGCTACACCTTC	CASSLSSVSHYGYTF
TRBV6-5	NA	NA	TRBJ2-3	TGTGCCAGCAAACAGAGAAGCACAGATACGCAGTATTTT	CASKQRSTDTQYF
TRBV29-1	NA	TRBD2	TRBJ2-1	TGCAGCATGTCGACTAGCGGGAGAAGCAATGAGCAGTTCTTC	CSMSTSGRSNEQFF